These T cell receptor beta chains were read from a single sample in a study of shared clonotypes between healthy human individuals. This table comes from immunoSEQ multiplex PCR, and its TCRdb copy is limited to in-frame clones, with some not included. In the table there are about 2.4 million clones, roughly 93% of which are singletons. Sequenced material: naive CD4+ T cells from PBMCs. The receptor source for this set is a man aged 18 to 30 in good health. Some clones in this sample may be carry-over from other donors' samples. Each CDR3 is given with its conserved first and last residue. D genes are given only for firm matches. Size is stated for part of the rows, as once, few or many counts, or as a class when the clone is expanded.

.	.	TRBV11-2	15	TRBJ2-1	CASTPVWDPFGEQFF	TGTGCCAGCACCCCCGTGTGGGACCCTTTCGGTGAGCAGTTCTTC
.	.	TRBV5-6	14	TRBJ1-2	CASSGGWQGYGYTF	TGTGCCAGCAGCGGTGGATGGCAGGGGTATGGCTACACCTTC
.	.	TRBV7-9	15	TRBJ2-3	CASSLVLTGTDTQYF	TGTGCCAGCAGCTTAGTACTAACGGGCACAGATACGCAGTATTTT
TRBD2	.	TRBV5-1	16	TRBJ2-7	CASSLGALAGAYEQYF	TGCGCCAGCAGCTTGGGGGCTCTAGCGGGGGCCTACGAGCAGTACTTC
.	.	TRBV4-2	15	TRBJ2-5	CASSLRVTGRETQYF	TGTGCCAGCAGCCTTAGGGTTACCGGCAGAGAGACCCAGTACTTC
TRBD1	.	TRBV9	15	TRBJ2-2	CASSAEGQGAGELFF	TGTGCCAGCAGCGCAGAGGGACAGGGGGCCGGGGAGCTGTTTTTT
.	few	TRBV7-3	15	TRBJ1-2	CASSPAGAEIYGYTF	TGTGCCAGCAGCCCCGCGGGGGCCGAGATCTATGGCTACACCTTC
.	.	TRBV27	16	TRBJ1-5	CASSLLGIQSNQPQHF	TGTGCCAGCAGTTTACTGGGCATACAAAGCAATCAGCCCCAGCATTTT
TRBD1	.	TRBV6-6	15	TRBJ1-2	CASQRGDRDTSGYTF	TGTGCCAGTCAACGAGGGGACAGGGACACTTCTGGCTACACCTTC
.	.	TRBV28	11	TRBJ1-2	CASSSYYGYTF	TGTGCCAGCAGTTCATACTATGGCTACACCTTC
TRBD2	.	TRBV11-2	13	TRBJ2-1	CASSLGAGGEQFF	TGTGCCAGCAGCTTGGGGGCGGGAGGTGAGCAGTTCTTC
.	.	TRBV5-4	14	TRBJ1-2	CASSYPQGNYGYTF	TGTGCCAGCAGCTACCCACAGGGCAACTATGGCTACACCTTC
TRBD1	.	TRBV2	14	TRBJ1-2	CASSGSSGGLGYTF	TGTGCCAGCAGTGGTTCGTCAGGGGGGTTGGGCTACACCTTC
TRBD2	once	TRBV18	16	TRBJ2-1	CASSPPGTSPYNEQFF	TGTGCCAGCTCACCACCCGGGACTAGCCCGTACAATGAGCAGTTCTTC
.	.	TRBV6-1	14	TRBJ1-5	CASTSRFSNQPQHF	TGTGCCAGCACTTCAAGGTTCAGCAATCAGCCCCAGCATTTT
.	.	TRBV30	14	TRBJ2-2	CAWRILTVTGELFF	TGTGCCTGGAGGATCCTTACGGTCACCGGGGAGCTGTTTTTT
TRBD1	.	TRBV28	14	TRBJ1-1	CASTLRDRGTEAFF	TGTGCCAGCACCCTTAGGGACAGGGGCACTGAAGCTTTCTTT
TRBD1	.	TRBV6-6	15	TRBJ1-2	CASSLPRTGEYGYTF	TGTGCCAGCAGTTTACCTCGGACAGGGGAGTATGGCTACACCTTC
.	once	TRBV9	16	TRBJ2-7	CASSVRSAAVGGEQYF	TGTGCCAGCAGCGTAAGGTCCGCAGCGGTTGGGGGGGAGCAGTACTTC
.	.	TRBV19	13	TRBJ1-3	CASRDDQGNTIYF	TGTGCCAGCCGAGATGACCAAGGGAACACCATATATTTT
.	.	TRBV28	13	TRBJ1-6	CASSETPNSPLHF	TGTGCCAGCAGTGAGACACCGAATTCACCCCTCCACTTT
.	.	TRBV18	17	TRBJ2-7	CASSLKADRTLPYEQYF	TGTGCCAGCTCCCTTAAAGCCGACAGAACCCTCCCTTACGAGCAGTACTTC
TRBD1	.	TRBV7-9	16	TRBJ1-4	CASSLGDRGLVEKLFF	TGTGCCAGCAGCTTAGGGGACAGGGGCCTTGTTGAAAAACTGTTTTTT
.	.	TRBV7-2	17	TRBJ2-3	CASSVASGPGVTDTQYF	TGTGCCAGCAGCGTAGCTAGTGGGCCAGGAGTCACAGATACGCAGTATTTT
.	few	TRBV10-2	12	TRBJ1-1	CASSGRELGAFF	TGCGCCAGCAGTGGTCGGGAGCTGGGAGCTTTCTTT
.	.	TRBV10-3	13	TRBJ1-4	CAISGGFNEKLFF	TGTGCCATCAGTGGGGGATTTAATGAAAAACTGTTTTTT
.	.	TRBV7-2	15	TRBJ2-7	CASSLVLGAQNEQYF	TGTGCCAGCAGCTTAGTTCTGGGGGCCCAGAACGAGCAGTACTTC
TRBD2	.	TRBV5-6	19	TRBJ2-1	CASSLGGLAEQTSYNEQFF	TGTGCCAGCAGCTTGGGGGGACTAGCGGAGCAAACCTCCTACAATGAGCAGTTCTTC
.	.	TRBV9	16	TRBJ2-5	CASSVAPSASQETQYF	TGTGCCAGCAGCGTAGCCCCTAGCGCATCCCAAGAGACCCAGTACTTC
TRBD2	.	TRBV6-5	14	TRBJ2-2	CASRGGGEAGELFF	TGTGCCAGCAGGGGGGGAGGGGAGGCCGGGGAGCTGTTTTTT
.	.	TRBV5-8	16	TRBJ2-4	CASSSRTDLAKNIQYF	TGTGCCAGCAGCTCTCGGACAGATCTAGCCAAAAACATTCAGTACTTC
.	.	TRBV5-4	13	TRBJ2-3	CASSGEFTDTQYF	TGTGCCAGCAGCGGGGAGTTCACAGATACGCAGTATTTT
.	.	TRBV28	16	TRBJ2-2	CASSFGRTSNTGELFF	TGTGCCAGCAGTTTCGGCAGGACCTCGAACACCGGGGAGCTGTTTTTT
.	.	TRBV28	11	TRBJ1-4	CASSSGEKLFF	TGTGCCAGCAGTTCAGGGGAAAAACTGTTTTTT
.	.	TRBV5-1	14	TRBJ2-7	CASSPTGRSYEQYF	TGCGCCAGCAGCCCGACCGGCAGATCCTACGAGCAGTACTTC
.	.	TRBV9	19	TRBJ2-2	CASSVEVGGHRWGTGELFF	TGTGCCAGCAGCGTAGAGGTGGGAGGACACCGATGGGGCACCGGGGAGCTGTTTTTT
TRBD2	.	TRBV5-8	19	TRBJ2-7	CASSLVGTSGRAFRSEQYF	TGTGCCAGCAGCTTGGTAGGGACTAGCGGGAGGGCATTCAGGAGCGAGCAGTACTTC
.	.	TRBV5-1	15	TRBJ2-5	CASGRIPGAQETQYF	TGCGCCAGCGGTCGGATCCCGGGAGCGCAAGAGACCCAGTACTTC
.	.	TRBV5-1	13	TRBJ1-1	CASSTTGYTEAFF	TGCGCCAGCAGCACCACAGGGTACACTGAAGCTTTCTTT
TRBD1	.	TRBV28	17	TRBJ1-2	CASSLLNLDRGRVGYTF	TGTGCCAGCAGTCTCCTAAACCTCGACAGGGGAAGAGTAGGCTACACCTTC
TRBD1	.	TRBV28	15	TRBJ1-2	CASSLGPGQTYGYTF	TGTGCCAGCAGTTTAGGACCGGGACAGACCTATGGCTACACCTTC
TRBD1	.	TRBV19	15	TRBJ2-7	CASSTLRGQYYEQYF	TGTGCCAGTAGTACCTTGAGGGGACAGTACTACGAGCAGTACTTC
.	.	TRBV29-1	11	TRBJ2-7	CSVEVSDEQYF	TGCAGCGTTGAAGTGTCCGACGAGCAGTACTTC
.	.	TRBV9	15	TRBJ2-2	CASSVAPASSGELFF	TGTGCCAGCAGCGTAGCCCCTGCGTCGAGCGGGGAGCTGTTTTTT
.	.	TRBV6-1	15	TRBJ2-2	CASIERGRGAGELFF	TGTGCCAGCATCGAAAGGGGGAGGGGGGCCGGGGAGCTGTTTTTT
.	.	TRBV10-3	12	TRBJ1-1	CAISRPGGEAFF	TGTGCCATCAGCCGACCCGGGGGTGAAGCTTTCTTT
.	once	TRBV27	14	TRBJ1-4	CASSYRPTNEKLFF	TGTGCCAGCAGTTACAGGCCAACTAATGAAAAACTGTTTTTT
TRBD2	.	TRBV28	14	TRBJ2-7	CASRSPGLVHEQYF	TGTGCCAGCAGGTCTCCGGGACTAGTCCACGAGCAGTACTTC